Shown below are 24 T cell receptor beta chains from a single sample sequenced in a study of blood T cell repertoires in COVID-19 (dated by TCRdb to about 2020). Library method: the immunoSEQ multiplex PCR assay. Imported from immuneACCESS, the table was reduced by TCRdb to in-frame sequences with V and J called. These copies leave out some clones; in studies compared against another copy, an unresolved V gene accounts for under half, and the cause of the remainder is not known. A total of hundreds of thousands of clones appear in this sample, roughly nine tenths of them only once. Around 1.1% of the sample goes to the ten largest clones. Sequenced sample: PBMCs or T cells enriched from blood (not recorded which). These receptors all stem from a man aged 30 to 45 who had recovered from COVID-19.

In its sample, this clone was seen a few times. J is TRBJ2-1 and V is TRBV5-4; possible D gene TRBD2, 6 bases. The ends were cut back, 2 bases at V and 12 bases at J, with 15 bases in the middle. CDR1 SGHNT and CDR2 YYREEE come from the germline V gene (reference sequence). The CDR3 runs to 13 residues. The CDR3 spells CASSLRLAEGQFF. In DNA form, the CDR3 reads TGTGCCAGCAGCTTAAGATTAGCGGAGGGGCAGTTCTTC.

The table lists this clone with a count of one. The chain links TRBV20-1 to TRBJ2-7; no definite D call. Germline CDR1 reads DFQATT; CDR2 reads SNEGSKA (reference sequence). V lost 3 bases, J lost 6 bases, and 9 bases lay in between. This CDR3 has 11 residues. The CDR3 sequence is CSASNEAEQYF. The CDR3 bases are TGCAGTGCTAGTAATGAGGCCGAGCAGTACTTC.

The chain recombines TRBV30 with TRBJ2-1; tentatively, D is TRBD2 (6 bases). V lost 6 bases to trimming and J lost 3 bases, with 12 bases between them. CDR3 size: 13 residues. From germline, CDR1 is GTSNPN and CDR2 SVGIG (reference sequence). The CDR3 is CACILASYNEQFF. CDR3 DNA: TGTGCCTGTATCCTAGCGAGCTACAATGAGCAGTTCTTC. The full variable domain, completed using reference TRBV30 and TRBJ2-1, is SQTIHQWPATLVQPVGSPLSLECTVEGTSNPNLYWYRQAAGRGLQLLFYSVGIGQISSEVPQNLSASRPQDRQFILSSKKLLLSDSGFYLCACILASYNEQFFGPGTRLTVL.

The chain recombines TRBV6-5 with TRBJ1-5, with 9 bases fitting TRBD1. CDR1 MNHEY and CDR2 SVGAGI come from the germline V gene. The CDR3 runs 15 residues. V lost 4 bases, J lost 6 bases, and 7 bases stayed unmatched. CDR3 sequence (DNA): TGTGCCAGCAGTTCCTCCGGGACAGGGTCTCAGCCCCAGCATTTT. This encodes CASSSSGTGSQPQHF.

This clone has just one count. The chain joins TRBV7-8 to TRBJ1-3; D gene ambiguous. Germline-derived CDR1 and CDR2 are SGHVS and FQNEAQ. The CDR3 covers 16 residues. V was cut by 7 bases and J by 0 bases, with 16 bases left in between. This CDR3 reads CASNLIREFSGNTIYF. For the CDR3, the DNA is TGTGCCAGCAACCTAATAAGGGAGTTCTCTGGAAACACCATATATTTT.

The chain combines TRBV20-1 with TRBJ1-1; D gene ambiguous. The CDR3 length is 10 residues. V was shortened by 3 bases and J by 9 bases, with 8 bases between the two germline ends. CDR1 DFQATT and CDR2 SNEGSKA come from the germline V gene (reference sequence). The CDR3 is CSASGSKAFF. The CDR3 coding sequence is TGCAGTGCTAGCGGGTCGAAAGCTTTCTTT.

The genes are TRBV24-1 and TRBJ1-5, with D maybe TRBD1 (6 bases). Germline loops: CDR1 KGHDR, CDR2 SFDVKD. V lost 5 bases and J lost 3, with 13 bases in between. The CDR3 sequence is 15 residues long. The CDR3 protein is CATSAKDSHNQPQHF. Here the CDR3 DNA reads TGTGCCACCAGTGCTAAGGACAGCCACAATCAGCCCCAGCATTTT.

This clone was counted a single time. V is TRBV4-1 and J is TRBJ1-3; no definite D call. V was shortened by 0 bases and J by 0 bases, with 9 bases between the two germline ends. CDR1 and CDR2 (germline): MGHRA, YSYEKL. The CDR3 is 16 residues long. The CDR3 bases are TGCGCCAGCAGCCAAGATCGGAGCATCTCTGGAAACACCATATATTTT. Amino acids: CASSQDRSISGNTIYF.

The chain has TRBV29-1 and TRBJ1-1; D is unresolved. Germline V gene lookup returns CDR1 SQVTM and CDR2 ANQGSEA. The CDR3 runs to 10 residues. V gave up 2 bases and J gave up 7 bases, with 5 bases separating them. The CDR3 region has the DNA TGCAGCGTTGAAATAGTTGAAGCTTTCTTT. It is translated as CSVEIVEAFF.

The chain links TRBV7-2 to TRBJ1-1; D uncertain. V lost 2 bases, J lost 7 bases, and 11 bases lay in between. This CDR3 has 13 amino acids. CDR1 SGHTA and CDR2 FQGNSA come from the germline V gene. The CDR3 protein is CASSLRQAFEAFF. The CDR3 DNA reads TGTGCCAGCAGCTTAAGGCAGGCGTTTGAAGCTTTCTTT.

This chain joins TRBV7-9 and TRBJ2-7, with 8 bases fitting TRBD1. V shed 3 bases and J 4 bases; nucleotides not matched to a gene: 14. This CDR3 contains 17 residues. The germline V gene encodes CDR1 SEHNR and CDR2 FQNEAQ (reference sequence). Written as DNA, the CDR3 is TGTGCCAGCAGCTTTCCCAACCCAGGGGGCCTATCGTACGAGCAGTACTTC. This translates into CASSFPNPGGLSYEQYF.

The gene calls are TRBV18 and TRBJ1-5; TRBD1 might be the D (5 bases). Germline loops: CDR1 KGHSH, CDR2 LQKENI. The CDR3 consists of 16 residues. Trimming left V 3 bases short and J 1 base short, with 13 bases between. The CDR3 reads CASSPRGVMSNQPQHF. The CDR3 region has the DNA TGTGCCAGCTCACCTCGGGGGGTGATGAGCAATCAGCCCCAGCATTTT.

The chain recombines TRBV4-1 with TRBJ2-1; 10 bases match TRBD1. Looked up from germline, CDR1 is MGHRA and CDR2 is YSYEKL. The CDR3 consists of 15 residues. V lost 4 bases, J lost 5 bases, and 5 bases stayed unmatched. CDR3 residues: CASSRAGTGDNEQFF. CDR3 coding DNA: TGCGCCAGCAGCCGGGCCGGGACAGGGGACAATGAGCAGTTCTTC.

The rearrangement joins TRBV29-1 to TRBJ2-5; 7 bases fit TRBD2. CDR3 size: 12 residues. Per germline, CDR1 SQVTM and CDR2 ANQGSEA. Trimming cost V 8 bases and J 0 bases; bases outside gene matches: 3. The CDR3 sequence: CSSGGYQETQYF. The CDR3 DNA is TGCAGCTCCGGGGGGTACCAAGAGACCCAGTACTTC.

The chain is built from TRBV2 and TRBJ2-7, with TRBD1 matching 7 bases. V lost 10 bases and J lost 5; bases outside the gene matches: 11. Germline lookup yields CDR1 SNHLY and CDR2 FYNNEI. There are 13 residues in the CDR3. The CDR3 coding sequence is TGTGCCACCTCGCCGATCACAGGGGACGAGCAGTACTTC. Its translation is CATSPITGDEQYF.

Here the CDR3 DNA reads TGTGCCAGCAGCATCCGACTAGCGGGAACTTACAATGAGCAGTTCTTC. Residues: CASSIRLAGTYNEQFF. The chain links TRBV9 to TRBJ2-1; 11 bases line up with TRBD2. Germline CDR1 SGDLS, CDR2 YYNGEE. The CDR3 totals 16 residues. Trimming removed 4 bases from V and 4 bases from J; junction bases left unmatched: 7.

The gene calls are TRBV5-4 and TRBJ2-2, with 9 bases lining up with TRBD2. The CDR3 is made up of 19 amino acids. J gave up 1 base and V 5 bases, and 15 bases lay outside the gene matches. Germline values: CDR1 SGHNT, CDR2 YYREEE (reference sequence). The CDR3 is CASRPTAGGADQNTGELFF. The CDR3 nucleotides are TGTGCCAGCAGACCCACAGCGGGAGGCGCGGACCAGAACACCGGGGAGCTGTTTTTT.

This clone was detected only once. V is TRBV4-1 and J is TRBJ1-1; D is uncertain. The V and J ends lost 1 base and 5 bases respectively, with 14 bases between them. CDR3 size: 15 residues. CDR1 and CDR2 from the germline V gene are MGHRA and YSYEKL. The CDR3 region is CASSQVGGTRTEAFF. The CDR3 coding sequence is TGCGCCAGCAGCCAAGTAGGCGGTACGAGGACTGAAGCTTTCTTT.

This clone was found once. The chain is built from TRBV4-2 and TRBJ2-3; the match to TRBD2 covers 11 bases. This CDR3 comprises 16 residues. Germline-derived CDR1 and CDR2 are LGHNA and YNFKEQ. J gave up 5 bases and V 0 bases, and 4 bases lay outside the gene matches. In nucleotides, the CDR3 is TGTGCCAGCAGCCAAGATTGGGGACTAGCGGTAGATACGCAGTATTTT. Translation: CASSQDWGLAVDTQYF.

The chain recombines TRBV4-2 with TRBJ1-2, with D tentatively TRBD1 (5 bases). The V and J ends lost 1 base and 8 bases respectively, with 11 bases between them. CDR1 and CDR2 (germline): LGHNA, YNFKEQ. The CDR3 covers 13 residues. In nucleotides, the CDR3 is TGTGCCAGCAGCCAAGTAGGGGTCAGCGGCTACACCTTC. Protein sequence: CASSQVGVSGYTF.

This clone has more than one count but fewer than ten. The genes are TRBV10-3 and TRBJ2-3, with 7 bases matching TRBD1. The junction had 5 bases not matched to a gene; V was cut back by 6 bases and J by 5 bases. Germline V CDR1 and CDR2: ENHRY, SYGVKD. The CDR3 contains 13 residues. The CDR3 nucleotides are TGTGCCATCAGACGACAGGGCGTAGATACGCAGTATTTT. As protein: CAIRRQGVDTQYF.

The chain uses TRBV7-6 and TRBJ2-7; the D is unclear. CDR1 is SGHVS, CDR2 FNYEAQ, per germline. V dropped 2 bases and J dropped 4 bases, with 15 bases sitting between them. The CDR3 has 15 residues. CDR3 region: CASSLWADSSYEQYF. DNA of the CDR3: TGTGCCAGCAGCTTATGGGCAGATTCCTCGTACGAGCAGTACTTC.

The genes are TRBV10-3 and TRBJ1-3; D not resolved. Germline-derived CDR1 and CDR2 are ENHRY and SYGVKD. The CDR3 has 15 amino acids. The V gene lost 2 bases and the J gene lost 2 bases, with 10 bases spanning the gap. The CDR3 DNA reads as TGTGCCATCAGTGAGATTGTGTCAGCTGGAAACACCATATATTTT. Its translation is CAISEIVSAGNTIYF.

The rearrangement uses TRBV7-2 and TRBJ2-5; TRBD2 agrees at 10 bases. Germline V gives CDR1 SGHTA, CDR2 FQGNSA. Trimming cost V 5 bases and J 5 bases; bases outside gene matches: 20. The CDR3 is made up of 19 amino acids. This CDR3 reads CASSPTRSGQSGRAETQYF. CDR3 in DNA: TGTGCCAGCAGCCCTACCCGGAGTGGACAGAGCGGGAGGGCTGAGACCCAGTACTTC. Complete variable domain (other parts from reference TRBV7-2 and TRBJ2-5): GAGVSQSPSNKVTEKGKDVELRCDPISGHTALYWYRQSLGQGLEFLIYFQGNSAPDKSGLPSDRFSAERTGGSVSTLTIQRTQQEDSAVYLCASSPTRSGQSGRAETQYFGPGTRLLVL.